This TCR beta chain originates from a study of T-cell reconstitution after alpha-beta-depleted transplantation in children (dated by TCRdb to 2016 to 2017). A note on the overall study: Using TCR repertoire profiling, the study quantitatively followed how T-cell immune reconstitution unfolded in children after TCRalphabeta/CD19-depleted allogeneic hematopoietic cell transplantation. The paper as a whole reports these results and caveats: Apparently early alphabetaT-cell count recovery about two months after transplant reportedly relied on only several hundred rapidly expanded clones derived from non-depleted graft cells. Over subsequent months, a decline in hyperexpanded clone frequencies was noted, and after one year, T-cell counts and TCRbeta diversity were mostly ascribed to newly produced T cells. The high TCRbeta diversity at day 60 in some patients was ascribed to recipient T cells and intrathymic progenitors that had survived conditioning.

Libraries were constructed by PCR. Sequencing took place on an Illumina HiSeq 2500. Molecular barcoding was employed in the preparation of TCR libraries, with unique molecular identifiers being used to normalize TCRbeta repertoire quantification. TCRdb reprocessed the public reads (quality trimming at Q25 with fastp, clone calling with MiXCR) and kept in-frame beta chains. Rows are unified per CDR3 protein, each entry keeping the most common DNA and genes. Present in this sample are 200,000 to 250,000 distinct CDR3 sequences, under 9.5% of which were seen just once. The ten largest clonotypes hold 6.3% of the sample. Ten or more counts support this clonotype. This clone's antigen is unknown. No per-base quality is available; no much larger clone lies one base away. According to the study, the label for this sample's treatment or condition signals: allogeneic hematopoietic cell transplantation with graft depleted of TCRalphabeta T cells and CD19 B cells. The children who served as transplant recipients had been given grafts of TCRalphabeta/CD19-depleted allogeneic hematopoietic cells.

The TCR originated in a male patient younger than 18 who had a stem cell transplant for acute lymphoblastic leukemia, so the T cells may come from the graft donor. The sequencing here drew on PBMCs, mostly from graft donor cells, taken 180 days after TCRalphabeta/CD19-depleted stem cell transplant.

The CDR3 in this case is CASSRDRKETQYF. The sequence in DNA is TGCGCCAGCAGCAGGGACAGGAAAGAGACCCAGTACTTC. Recombination linked TRBV5-1 to TRBJ2-5; 8 middle bases align to TRBD1. From the germline V gene, CDR1 is SGHRS and CDR2 is YFSETQ. The CDR3, from cysteine to phenylalanine, totals 13 residues. The entry retains the CDR3 DNA only, 39 bases that are in frame from base 1. Relative to germline, V is missing 4 bases and J is missing 3 bases, with 2 bases of the junction outside any gene match.